The T cell receptor (beta chain) described here comes from a study of beta chain features in type 1 diabetes. Germline V gives CDR1 SQVTM, CDR2 ANQGSEA. The J segment lost 6 bases and the V segment lost 7 bases, leaving 8 bases of the junction unmatched. This CDR3 has 12 amino acids. The sequenced template was cDNA made from the entire isolated RNA. Repertoires were generated with immunoSEQ multiplex PCR, while TCRdb's copy carries only in-frame clones and drops some. The sample carries hundreds of thousands of clones, approximately 31% recorded once. This clone was observed a handful of times. The rearrangement uses TRBV29-1 and TRBJ2-7, with 8 nucleotides matching TRBD2. The sequencing sample was made of naive CD4+ T cells from blood. The TCR was taken from a young man in good health. The CDR3 protein is CSGVAGRGEQYF. DNA of the CDR3: TGCAGCGGGGTAGCGGGAAGGGGCGAGCAGTACTTC.